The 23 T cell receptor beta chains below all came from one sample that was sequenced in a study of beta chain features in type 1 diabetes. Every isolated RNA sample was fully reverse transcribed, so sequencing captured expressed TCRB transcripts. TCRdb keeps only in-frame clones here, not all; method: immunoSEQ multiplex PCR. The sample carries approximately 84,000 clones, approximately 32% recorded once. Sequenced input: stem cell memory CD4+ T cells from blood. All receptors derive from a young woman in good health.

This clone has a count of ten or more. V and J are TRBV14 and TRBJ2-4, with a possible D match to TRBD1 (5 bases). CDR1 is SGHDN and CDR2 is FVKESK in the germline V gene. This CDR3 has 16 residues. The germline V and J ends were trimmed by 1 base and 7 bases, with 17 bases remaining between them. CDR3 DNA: TGTGCCAGCAGCCAAGGGCGGACCCAGGGATGGAACATTCAGTACTTC. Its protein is CASSQGRTQGWNIQYF.

The CDR3 reads CASSSLGLRSNTEAFF. In DNA, the CDR3 is TGTGCCAGCAGCTCCCTCGGGTTGAGATCGAACACTGAAGCTTTCTTT. J is TRBJ1-1 and V is TRBV7-9, with no clear D. The CDR3 totals 16 residues. The germline gives CDR1 SEHNR, CDR2 FQNEAQ (reference sequence). V lost 4 bases, J lost 1 base, and 16 bases lay in between.

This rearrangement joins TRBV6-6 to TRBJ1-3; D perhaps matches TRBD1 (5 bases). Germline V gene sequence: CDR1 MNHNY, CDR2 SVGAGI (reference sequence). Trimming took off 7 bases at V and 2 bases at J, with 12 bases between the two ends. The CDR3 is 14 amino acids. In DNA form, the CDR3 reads TGTGCCAGCACCGGAGGGGTTACTGGAAACACCATATATTTT. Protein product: CASTGGVTGNTIYF.

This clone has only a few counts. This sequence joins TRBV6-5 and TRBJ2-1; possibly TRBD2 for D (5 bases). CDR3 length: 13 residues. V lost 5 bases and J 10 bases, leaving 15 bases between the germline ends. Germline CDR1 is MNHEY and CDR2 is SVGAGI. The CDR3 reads CASSDPTRAEQFF. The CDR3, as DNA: TGTGCCAGCAGTGACCCTACTAGGGCGGAGCAGTTCTTC.

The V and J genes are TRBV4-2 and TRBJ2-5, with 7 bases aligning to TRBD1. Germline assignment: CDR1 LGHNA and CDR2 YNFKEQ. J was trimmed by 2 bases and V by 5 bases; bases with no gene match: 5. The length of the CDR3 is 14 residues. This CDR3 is CASSARGNQETQYF. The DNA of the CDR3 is TGTGCCAGCAGCGCCAGGGGGAATCAAGAGACCCAGTACTTC.

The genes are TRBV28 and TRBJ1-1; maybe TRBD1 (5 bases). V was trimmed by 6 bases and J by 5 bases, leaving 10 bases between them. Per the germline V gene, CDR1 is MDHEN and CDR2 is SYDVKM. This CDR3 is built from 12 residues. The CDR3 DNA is TGTGCCAGCAGGGAAGGGGCGACTGAAGCTTTCTTT. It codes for CASREGATEAFF.

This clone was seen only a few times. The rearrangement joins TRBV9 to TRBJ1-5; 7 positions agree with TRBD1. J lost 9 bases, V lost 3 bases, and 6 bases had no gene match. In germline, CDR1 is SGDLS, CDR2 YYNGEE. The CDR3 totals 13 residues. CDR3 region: CASSGDSLGPQHF. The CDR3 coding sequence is TGTGCCAGCAGCGGGGACAGTTTAGGGCCCCAGCATTTT.

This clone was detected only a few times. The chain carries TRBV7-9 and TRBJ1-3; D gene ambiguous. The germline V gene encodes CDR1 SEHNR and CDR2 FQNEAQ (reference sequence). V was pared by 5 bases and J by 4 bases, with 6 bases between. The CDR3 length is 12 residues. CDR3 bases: TGTGCCAGCAGCCCACAGGGAAACACCATATATTTT. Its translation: CASSPQGNTIYF.

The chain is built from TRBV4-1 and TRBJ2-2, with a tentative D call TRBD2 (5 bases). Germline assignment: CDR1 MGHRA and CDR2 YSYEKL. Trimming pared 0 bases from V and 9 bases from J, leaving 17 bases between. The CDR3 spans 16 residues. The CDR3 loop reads CASSQDHAASGRELFF. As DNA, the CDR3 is TGCGCCAGCAGCCAAGATCATGCGGCGAGCGGCCGGGAGCTGTTTTTT.

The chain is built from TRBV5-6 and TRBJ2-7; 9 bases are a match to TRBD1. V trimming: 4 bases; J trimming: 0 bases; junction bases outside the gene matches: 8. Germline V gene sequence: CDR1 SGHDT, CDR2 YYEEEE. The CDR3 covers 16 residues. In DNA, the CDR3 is TGTGCCAGCAGCCCGACAGGGACAGGGATCTCCTACGAGCAGTACTTC. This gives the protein CASSPTGTGISYEQYF.

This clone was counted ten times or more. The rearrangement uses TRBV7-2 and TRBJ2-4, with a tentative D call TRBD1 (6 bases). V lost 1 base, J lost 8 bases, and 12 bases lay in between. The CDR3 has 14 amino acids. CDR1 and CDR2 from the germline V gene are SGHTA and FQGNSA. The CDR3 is CASSLGQAGDIQYF. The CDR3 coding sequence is TGTGCCAGCAGCTTAGGACAGGCTGGGGACATTCAGTACTTC.

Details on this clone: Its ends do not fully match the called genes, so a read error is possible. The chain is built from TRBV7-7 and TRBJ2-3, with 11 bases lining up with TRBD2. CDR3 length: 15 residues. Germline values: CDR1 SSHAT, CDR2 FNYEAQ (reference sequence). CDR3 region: CASSPLAGEADTQYF. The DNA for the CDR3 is TGTGCTAGCAGCCCACTAGCGGGAGAGGCAGATACGCAGTATTTT.

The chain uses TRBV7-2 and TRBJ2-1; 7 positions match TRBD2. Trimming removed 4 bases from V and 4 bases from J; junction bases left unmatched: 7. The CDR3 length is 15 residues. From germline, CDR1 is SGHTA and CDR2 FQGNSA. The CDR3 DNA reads TGTGCCAGCAGCTCGCCGACTAGCTTTTACAATGAGCAGTTCTTC. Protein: CASSSPTSFYNEQFF. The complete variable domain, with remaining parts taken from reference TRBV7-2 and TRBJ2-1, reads GAGVSQSPSNKVTEKGKDVELRCDPISGHTALYWYRQSLGQGLEFLIYFQGNSAPDKSGLPSDRFSAERTGGSVSTLTIQRTQQEDSAVYLCASSSPTSFYNEQFFGPGTRLTVL.

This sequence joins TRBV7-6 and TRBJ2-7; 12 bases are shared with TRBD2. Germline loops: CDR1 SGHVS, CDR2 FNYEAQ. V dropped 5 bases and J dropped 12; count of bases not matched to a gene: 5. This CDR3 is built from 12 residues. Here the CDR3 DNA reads TGTGCCAGCAGCCCTAGCGGGGGGGCCCTGTACTTC. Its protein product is CASSPSGGALYF. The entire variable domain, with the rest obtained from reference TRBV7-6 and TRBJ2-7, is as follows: GAGVSQSPRYKVTKRGQDVALRCDPISGHVSLYWYRQALGQGPEFLTYFNYEAQQDKSGLPNDRFSAERPEGSISTLTIQRTEQRDSAMYRCASSPSGGALYFGPGTRLTVT.

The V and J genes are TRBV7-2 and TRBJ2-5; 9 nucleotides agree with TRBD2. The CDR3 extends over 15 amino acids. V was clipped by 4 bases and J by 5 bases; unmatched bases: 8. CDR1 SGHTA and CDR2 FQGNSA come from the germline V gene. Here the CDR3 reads CASSWRLAGWETQYF. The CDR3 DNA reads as TGTGCCAGCAGCTGGCGGCTAGCGGGGTGGGAGACCCAGTACTTC.

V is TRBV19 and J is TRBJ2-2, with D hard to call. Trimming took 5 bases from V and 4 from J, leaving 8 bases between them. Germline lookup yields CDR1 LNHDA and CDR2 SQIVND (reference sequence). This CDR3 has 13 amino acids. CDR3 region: CASSGQVTGELFF. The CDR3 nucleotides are TGTGCCAGTAGTGGTCAGGTCACCGGGGAGCTGTTTTTT. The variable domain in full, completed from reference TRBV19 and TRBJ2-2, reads DGGITQSPKYLFRKEGQNVTLSCEQNLNHDAMYWYRQDPGQGLRLIYYSQIVNDFQKGDIAEGYSVSREKKESFPLTVTSAQKNPTAFYLCASSGQVTGELFFGEGSRLTVL.

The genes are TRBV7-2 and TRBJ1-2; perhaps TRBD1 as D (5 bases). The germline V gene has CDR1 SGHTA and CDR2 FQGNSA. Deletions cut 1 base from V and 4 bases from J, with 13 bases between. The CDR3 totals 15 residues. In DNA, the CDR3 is TGTGCCAGCAGCTTAGATTGGCAGGGCTTCTATGGCTACACCTTC. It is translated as CASSLDWQGFYGYTF.

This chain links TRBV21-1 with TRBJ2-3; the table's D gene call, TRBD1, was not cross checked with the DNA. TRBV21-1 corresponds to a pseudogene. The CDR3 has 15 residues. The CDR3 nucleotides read TGTGCCAGCAGCAAGACAGGGGGAGAAACAGATACGCAGTATTTT. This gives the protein CASSKTGGETDTQYF.

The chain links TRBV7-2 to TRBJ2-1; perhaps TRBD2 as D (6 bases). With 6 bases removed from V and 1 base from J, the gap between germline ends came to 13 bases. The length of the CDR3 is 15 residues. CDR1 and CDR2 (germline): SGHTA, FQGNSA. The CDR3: CASSYFRGSYNEQFF. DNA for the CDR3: TGTGCCAGCAGTTACTTCCGGGGGTCCTACAATGAGCAGTTCTTC.

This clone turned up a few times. The CDR3: CASSQEGGLMNTEAFF. Here the CDR3 DNA reads TGCGCCAGCAGCCAAGAGGGGGGACTAATGAACACTGAAGCTTTCTTT. The chain is built from TRBV4-1 and TRBJ1-1; D is possibly TRBD1 (5 bases). CDR3 length: 16 residues. Trimming cost V 0 bases and J 0 bases, with 11 bases left between them. The germline gives CDR1 MGHRA, CDR2 YSYEKL.

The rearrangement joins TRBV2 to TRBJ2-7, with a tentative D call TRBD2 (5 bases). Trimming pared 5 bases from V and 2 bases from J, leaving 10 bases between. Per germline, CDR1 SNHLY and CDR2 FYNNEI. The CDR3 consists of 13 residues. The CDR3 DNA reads TGTGCCAGCAGTTCCCGGGGTCCCTACGAGCAGTACTTC. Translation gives CASSSRGPYEQYF.

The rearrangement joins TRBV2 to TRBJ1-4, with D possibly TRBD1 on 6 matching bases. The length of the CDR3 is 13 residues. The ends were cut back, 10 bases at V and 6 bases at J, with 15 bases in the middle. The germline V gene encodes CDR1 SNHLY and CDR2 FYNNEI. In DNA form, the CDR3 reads TGTGCCACCTCTCCCAGGGGCGATGAAAAACTGTTTTTT. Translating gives CATSPRGDEKLFF.

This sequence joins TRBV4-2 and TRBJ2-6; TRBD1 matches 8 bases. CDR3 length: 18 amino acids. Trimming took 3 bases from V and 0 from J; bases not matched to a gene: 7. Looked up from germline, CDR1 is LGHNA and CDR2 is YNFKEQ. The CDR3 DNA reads TGTGCCAGCAGCCATCCGGGACAGGCGACCTCTGGGGCCAACGTCCTGACTTTC. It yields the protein CASSHPGQATSGANVLTF.